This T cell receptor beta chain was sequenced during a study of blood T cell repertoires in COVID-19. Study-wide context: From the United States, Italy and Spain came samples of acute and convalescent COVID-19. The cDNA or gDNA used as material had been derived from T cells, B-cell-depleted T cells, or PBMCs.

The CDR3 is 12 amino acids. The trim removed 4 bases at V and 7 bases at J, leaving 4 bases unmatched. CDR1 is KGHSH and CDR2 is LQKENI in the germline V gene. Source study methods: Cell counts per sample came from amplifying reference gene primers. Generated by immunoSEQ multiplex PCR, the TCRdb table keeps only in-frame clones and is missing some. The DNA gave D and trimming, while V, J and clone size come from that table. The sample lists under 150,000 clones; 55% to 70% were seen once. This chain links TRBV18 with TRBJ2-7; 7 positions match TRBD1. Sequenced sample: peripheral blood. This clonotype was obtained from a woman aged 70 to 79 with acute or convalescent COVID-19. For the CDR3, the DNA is TGTGCCAGCTCACAGGGGGCAAGGGAGCAGTACTTC. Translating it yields CASSQGAREQYF.